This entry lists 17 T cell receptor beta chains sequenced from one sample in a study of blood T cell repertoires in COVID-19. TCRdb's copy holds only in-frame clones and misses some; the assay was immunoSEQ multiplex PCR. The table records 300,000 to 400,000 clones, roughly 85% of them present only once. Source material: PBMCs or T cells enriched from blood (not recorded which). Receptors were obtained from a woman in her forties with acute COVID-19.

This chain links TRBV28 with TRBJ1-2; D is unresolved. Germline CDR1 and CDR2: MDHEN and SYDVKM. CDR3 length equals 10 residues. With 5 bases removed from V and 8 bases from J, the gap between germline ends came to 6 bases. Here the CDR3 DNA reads TGTGCCAGCAGTGGACTCGGCTACACCTTC. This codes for CASSGLGYTF.

This chain's CDR3 is CASSPMGQGKENTEAFF. The CDR3 nucleotides are TGTGCCAGCAGCCCCATGGGACAGGGGAAGGAGAACACTGAAGCTTTCTTT. The V gene is TRBV5-8, the J gene TRBJ1-1, with 10 bases aligning to TRBD1. The junction had 10 bases not matched to a gene; V was cut back by 4 bases and J by 1 base. Germline CDR1 reads SGHTS; CDR2 reads YDEGEE. The CDR3 is made up of 17 amino acids.

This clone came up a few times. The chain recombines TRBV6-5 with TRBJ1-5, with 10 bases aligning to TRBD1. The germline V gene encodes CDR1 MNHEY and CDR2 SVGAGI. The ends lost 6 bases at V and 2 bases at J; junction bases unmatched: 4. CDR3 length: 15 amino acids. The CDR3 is CASRLTGGRNQPQHF. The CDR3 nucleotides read TGTGCCAGCAGGCTGACAGGGGGCCGCAATCAGCCCCAGCATTTT.

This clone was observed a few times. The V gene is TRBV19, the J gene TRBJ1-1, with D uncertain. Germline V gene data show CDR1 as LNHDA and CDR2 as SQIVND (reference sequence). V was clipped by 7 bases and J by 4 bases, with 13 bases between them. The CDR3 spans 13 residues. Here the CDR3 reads CASNLVGITEAFF. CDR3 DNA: TGTGCCAGTAACTTAGTCGGGATCACTGAAGCTTTCTTT.

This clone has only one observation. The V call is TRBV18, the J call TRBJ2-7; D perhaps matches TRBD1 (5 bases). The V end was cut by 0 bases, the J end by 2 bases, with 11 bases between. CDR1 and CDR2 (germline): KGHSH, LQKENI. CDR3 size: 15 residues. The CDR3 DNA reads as TGTGCCAGCTCACCACCGGGGCAGGACACCTACGAGCAGTACTTC. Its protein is CASSPPGQDTYEQYF.

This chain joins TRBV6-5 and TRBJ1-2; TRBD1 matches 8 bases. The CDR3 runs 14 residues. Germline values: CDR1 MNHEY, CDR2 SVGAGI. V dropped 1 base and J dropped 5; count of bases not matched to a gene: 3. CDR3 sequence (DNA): TGTGCCAGCAGTTACTTCGGACAGGGATATGGCTACACCTTC. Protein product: CASSYFGQGYGYTF.

The CDR3 loop reads CASSLRLAGGPVDTQYF. The CDR3 DNA is TGTGCCAGCAGCCTCAGACTAGCGGGAGGGCCGGTTGATACGCAGTATTTT. The chain uses TRBV7-2 and TRBJ2-3; TRBD2 agrees at 14 bases. This CDR3 has 17 residues. Germline assignment: CDR1 SGHTA and CDR2 FQGNSA. J lost 6 bases, V lost 5 bases, and 10 bases had no gene match.

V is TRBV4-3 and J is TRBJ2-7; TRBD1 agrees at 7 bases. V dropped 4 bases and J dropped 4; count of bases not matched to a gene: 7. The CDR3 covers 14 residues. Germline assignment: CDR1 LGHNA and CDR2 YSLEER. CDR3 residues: CASSPGQPPYEQYF. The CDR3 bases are TGCGCCAGCAGCCCGGGACAGCCACCTTACGAGCAGTACTTC.

CDR3 amino acids: CASSQGTGSGGYTF. The CDR3 DNA sequence: TGTGCCAGCAGCCAGGGGACAGGGTCGGGTGGCTACACCTTC. This rearrangement joins TRBV3-1 (or the pseudogene TRBV3-2) to TRBJ1-2, with 9 nucleotides matching TRBD1. The CDR3 consists of 14 residues. Germline trimming cut 3 bases from V and 7 bases from J; bases unmatched to any gene: 6. Germline V gene lookup returns CDR1 LGHDT and CDR2 YNNKEL (reference sequence).

CDR3 DNA sequence: TGTGCAAGTCGCTTAGCGGGACAGGGGACGAACACTGAAGCTTTCTTT. It codes for CASRLAGQGTNTEAFF. This rearrangement joins TRBV12-2 to TRBJ1-1; the table's TRBD1 call for D was not verified on the DNA. TRBV12-2 is an annotated pseudogene. The CDR3 length is 16 residues.

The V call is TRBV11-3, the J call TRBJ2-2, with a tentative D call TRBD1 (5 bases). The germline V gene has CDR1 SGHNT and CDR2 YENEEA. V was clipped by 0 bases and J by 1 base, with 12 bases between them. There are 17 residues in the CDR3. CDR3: CASSLEMGTGNTGELFF. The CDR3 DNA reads TGTGCCAGCAGCTTAGAGATGGGAACAGGGAACACCGGGGAGCTGTTTTTT.

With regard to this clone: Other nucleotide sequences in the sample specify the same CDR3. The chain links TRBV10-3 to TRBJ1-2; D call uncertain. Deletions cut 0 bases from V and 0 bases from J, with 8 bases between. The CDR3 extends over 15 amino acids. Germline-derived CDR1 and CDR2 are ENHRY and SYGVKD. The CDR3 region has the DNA TGTGCCATCAGTGAGTCGGTCACTGCTAACTATGGCTACACCTTC. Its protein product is CAISESVTANYGYTF.

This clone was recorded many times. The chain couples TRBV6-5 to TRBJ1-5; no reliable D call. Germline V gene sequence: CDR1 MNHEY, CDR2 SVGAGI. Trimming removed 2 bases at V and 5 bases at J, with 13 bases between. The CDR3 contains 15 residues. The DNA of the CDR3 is TGTGCCAGCAGTTACACCCTAACAGAAGATCAGCCCCAGCATTTT. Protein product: CASSYTLTEDQPQHF.

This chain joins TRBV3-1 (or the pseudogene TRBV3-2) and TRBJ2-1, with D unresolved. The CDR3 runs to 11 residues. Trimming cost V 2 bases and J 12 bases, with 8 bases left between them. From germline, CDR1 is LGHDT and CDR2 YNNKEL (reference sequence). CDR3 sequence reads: CASSQTAVQFF. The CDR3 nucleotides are TGTGCCAGCAGCCAAACGGCGGTGCAGTTCTTC.

For the CDR3, the DNA is TGTGCCAGTAGTACGACAGCTAGCTCTGGAAACACCATATATTTT. It translates to CASSTTASSGNTIYF. V usage is TRBV19 and J usage is TRBJ1-3; the D gene is possibly TRBD1 (5 bases). V lost 4 bases, J lost 0 bases, and 10 bases lay in between. This CDR3 comprises 15 residues. From germline, CDR1 is LNHDA and CDR2 SQIVND (reference sequence).

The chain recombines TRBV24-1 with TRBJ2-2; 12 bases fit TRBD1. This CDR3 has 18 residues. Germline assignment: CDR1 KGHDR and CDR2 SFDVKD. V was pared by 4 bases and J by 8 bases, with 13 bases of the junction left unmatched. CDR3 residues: CATSERPGTGGILGELFF. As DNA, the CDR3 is TGTGCCACCAGTGAGCGACCCGGGACAGGGGGCATACTGGGGGAGCTGTTTTTT.

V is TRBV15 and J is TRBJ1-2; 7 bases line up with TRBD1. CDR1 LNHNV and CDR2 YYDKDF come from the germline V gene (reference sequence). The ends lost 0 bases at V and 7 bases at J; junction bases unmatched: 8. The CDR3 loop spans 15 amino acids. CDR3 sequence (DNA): TGTGCCACCAGCAGAGATTTAATAGGGGGCAGTGGCTACACCTTC. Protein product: CATSRDLIGGSGYTF.